This passage covers 15 T cell receptor beta chains from one sample sequenced in a study of cytomegalovirus exposure and HLA in healthy donors (TCRdb year 2017). Library generation was performed with the immunoSEQ multiplex PCR assay. TCRdb's version of the immuneACCESS table is confined to in-frame rearrangements and falls short of the full clone set. An unresolved V gene accounts for under half of the shortfall where checked; the remainder is of unknown origin. The sample includes about 150,000 clones, with around 84% observed a single time. 2% to 2.5% of the sample belongs to the ten largest clones. The specimen was PBMCs. These receptors all stem from a human donor in good health.

CDR3 nucleotides: TGTGCCAGCAGTTTTGGAGCTGGGGCCAACGTCCTGACTTTC. Amino acid sequence: CASSFGAGANVLTF. This rearrangement joins TRBV27 to TRBJ2-6, with unresolved D. The CDR3 has 14 amino acids. V lost 3 bases and J lost 2, with 5 bases in between. Germline V gene lookup returns CDR1 MNHEY and CDR2 SMNVEV (reference sequence).

The gene calls are TRBV18 and TRBJ2-7; TRBD1 matches 12 bases. V dropped 3 bases and J dropped 7; count of bases not matched to a gene: 7. Germline loops: CDR1 KGHSH, CDR2 LQKENI. CDR3 size: 15 residues. In DNA form, the CDR3 reads TGTGCCAGCTCACCCCCGGGACAGGGGGCGGGAGAGCAGTACTTC. As protein: CASSPPGQGAGEQYF.

The chain uses TRBV2 and TRBJ2-6; D remains unclear. There are 15 residues in the CDR3. V lost 6 bases and J 4 bases, leaving 13 bases between the germline ends. Germline lookup yields CDR1 SNHLY and CDR2 FYNNEI. CDR3 in amino acids: CASSPSGSGANVLTF. In nucleotides, the CDR3 is TGTGCCAGCAGCCCTTCGGGTTCCGGGGCCAACGTCCTGACTTTC. The variable domain in full, completed from reference TRBV2 and TRBJ2-6, reads EPEVTQTPSHQVTQMGQEVILRCVPISNHLYFYWYRQILGQKVEFLVSFYNNEISEKSEIFDDQFSVERPDGSNFTLKIRSTKLEDSAMYFCASSPSGSGANVLTFGAGSRLTVL.

The V gene is TRBV5-4, the J gene TRBJ2-1; 8 bases are shared with TRBD2. Trimming cost V 2 bases and J 4 bases; bases outside gene matches: 5. Germline CDR1 is SGHNT and CDR2 is YYREEE (reference sequence). CDR3 length: 15 amino acids. CDR3 loop: CASSFLSGEYNEQFF. In nucleotides, the CDR3 is TGTGCCAGCAGCTTTCTTAGCGGGGAGTACAATGAGCAGTTCTTC. Complete variable domain (other parts from reference TRBV5-4 and TRBJ2-1): ETGVTQSPTHLIKTRGQQVTLRCSSQSGHNTVSWYQQALGQGPQFIFQYYREEENGRGNFPPRFSGLQFPNYSSELNVNALELDDSALYLCASSFLSGEYNEQFFGPGTRLTVL.

This clone was counted a single time. The chain combines TRBV6-4 with TRBJ2-1; D remains unclear. This CDR3 is built from 13 residues. The V gene's germline CDR1 is MRHNA and CDR2 SNTAGT. The V end lost 2 bases, the J end lost 7 bases, and 9 bases lay between the germline ends. CDR3 sequence: CASSDPKTNEQFF. In nucleotides, the CDR3 is TGTGCCAGCAGTGACCCGAAAACAAATGAGCAGTTCTTC.

In its sample, this clone was seen once. The V gene is TRBV29-1, the J gene TRBJ2-5; the D gene is possibly TRBD1 (6 bases). V shed 7 bases and J shed 1 base, with 10 bases lying between them. Germline lookup yields CDR1 SQVTM and CDR2 ANQGSEA. CDR3 length: 12 residues. The CDR3 is CSAGQPQETQYF. CDR3 in DNA: TGCAGCGCCGGACAGCCCCAAGAGACCCAGTACTTC. The full variable domain, with the rest looked up from reference TRBV29-1 and TRBJ2-5, is SAVISQKPSRDICQRGTSLTIQCQVDSQVTMMFWYRQQPGQSLTLIATANQGSEATYESGFVIDKFPISRPNLTFSTLTVSNMSPEDSSIYLCSAGQPQETQYFGPGTRLLVL.

This clone was seen just once. The rearrangement links TRBV10-3 to TRBJ1-2, with a weak D call TRBD1 (5 bases). The germline V gene has CDR1 ENHRY and CDR2 SYGVKD. This CDR3 is built from 12 residues. Trimming pared 6 bases from V and 4 bases from J, leaving 9 bases between. CDR3 sequence: CAIRTETYGYTF. CDR3 DNA sequence: TGTGCCATCAGGACAGAGACCTATGGCTACACCTTC.

In its sample, this clone was seen a few times. V usage is TRBV29-1 and J usage is TRBJ1-1; no clear D gene. This CDR3 contains 11 residues. Per germline, CDR1 SQVTM and CDR2 ANQGSEA. Trimming left V 7 bases short and J 5 bases short, with 11 bases between. Here the CDR3 DNA reads TGCAGCGGCTTGAGCACTACTGAAGCTTTCTTT. Protein: CSGLSTTEAFF. The full variable domain, completed using reference TRBV29-1 and TRBJ1-1, is SAVISQKPSRDICQRGTSLTIQCQVDSQVTMMFWYRQQPGQSLTLIATANQGSEATYESGFVIDKFPISRPNLTFSTLTVSNMSPEDSSIYLCSGLSTTEAFFGQGTRLTVV.

The chain is built from TRBV30 and TRBJ1-2, with D perhaps matching TRBD1 (5 bases). The germline CDR1 and CDR2 sequences are GTSNPN and SVGIG (reference sequence). The V and J ends lost 7 bases and 5 bases respectively, with 20 bases between them. The CDR3 totals 14 residues. The DNA of the CDR3 is TGTGCCTACGGACACCTTAAGGGGACTTATGGCTACACCTTC. It translates to CAYGHLKGTYGYTF. The whole variable domain, remainder taken from reference TRBV30 and TRBJ1-2, is SQTIHQWPATLVQPVGSPLSLECTVEGTSNPNLYWYRQAAGRGLQLLFYSVGIGQISSEVPQNLSASRPQDRQFILSSKKLLLSDSGFYLCAYGHLKGTYGYTFGSGTRLTVV.

The chain links TRBV4-3 to TRBJ2-5; 10 bases line up with TRBD2. This CDR3 region has 18 residues. CDR1 LGHNA and CDR2 YSLEER come from the germline V gene. J was trimmed by 5 bases and V by 2 bases; bases with no gene match: 14. The CDR3 DNA reads TGCGCCAGCAGCCAACTGCTAGCGGGGGCACCGATGGGGGAGACCCAGTACTTC. The encoded protein is CASSQLLAGAPMGETQYF.

CDR3 sequence: CASTPDFYNEQFF. For the CDR3, the DNA is TGTGCCAGCACACCAGACTTCTACAATGAGCAGTTCTTC. The V and J genes are TRBV2 and TRBJ2-1; D not resolved. CDR3 length: 13 residues. Germline V lookup: CDR1 SNHLY, CDR2 FYNNEI. V gave up 7 bases and J gave up 3 bases, with 10 bases separating them.

The V gene is TRBV14, the J gene TRBJ1-4; D is uncertain. Germline CDR1 is SGHDN and CDR2 is FVKESK. V lost 1 base and J lost 7, with 13 bases in between. CDR3 length: 15 amino acids. The CDR3 loop reads CASSQGGGLGEKLFF. The CDR3, as DNA: TGTGCCAGCAGCCAAGGAGGCGGATTGGGTGAAAAACTGTTTTTT.

J is TRBJ2-7 and V is TRBV5-5, with 12 bases aligning to TRBD1. Germline CDR1 SGHKS, CDR2 YYEKEE (reference sequence). This CDR3 spans 17 amino acids. V was pared by 0 bases and J by 4 bases, with 8 bases of the junction left unmatched. CDR3 DNA sequence: TGTGCCAGCAGCTTGGCGGGGACAGGGGGCGCGCGGTACGAGCAGTACTTC. It specifies CASSLAGTGGARYEQYF.

CDR3 DNA sequence: TGTGCCACCAGCAGAGGAGTTGGGGGGATGGATCAGCCCCAGCATTTT. It is translated as CATSRGVGGMDQPQHF. J is TRBJ1-5 and V is TRBV15, with TRBD1 as a possible D gene (5 bases). This CDR3 is built from 16 residues. Germline V gene data show CDR1 as LNHNV and CDR2 as YYDKDF (reference sequence). Trimming took 1 base from V and 5 from J, leaving 15 bases between them.

This chain links TRBV28 with TRBJ2-2; 7 positions match TRBD2. Germline V gene data show CDR1 as MDHEN and CDR2 as SYDVKM. V lost 9 bases and J lost 0; bases outside the gene matches: 7. This CDR3 has 15 amino acids. CDR3 in amino acids: CARILGGPNTGELFF. CDR3 DNA: TGTGCCAGGATTTTGGGAGGGCCGAACACCGGGGAGCTGTTTTTT.